This T cell receptor (beta chain) appears in the sequencing data of a study of blood T cell repertoires in COVID-19. Whole-study context: Acute-phase and convalescent COVID-19 samples originated in the United States, Italy and Spain. Nucleic acid was either cDNA or gDNA, and it came from T cells, B-cell-depleted T cells, or PBMCs.

In the authors' workflow: Reference gene primer amplification gave estimated nucleated cell counts. Produced via immunoSEQ multiplex PCR; TCRdb's table is partial and in-frame only. The D gene and trimming were derived from the DNA, and the V and J assignments and clone size from that table. Of under 80,000 clones listed, 70% to 90% are singletons. What was sequenced was peripheral blood. The sequence was collected from a human donor in a cohort sampled during active COVID-19.

CDR3 DNA sequence: TGTGCCAGCAGCGAGAGCTCCTACAATGAGCAGTTCTTC. It specifies CASSESSYNEQFF. The chain joins TRBV9 to TRBJ2-1, with D hard to call. This CDR3 region has 13 residues. Germline lookup yields CDR1 SGDLS and CDR2 YYNGEE. Trimming shortened V by 3 bases and J by 0 bases, and 4 bases separated the two germline ends.